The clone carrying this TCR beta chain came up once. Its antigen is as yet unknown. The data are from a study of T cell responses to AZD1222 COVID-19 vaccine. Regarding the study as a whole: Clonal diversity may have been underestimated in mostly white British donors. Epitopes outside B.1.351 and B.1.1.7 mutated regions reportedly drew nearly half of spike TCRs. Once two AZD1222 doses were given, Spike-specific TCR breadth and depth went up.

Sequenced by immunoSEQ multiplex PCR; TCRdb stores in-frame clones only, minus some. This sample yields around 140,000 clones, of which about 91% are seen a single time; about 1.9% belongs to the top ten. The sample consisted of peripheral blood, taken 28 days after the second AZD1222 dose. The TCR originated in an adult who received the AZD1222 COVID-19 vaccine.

In nucleotides, the CDR3 is TGTGCCAGCAGCTTAGATGGTTTCATACCGACATATCCCGGGGAGCTGTTTTTT. Translation: CASSLDGFIPTYPGELFF. The chain uses TRBV11-2 and TRBJ2-2; D is unclear. V lost 0 bases and J lost 6, with 20 bases in between. The CDR3 spans 18 residues. Germline V gene data show CDR1 as SGHAT and CDR2 as FQNNGV.